The clone carrying this T cell receptor (beta chain) was counted only a few times. The antigen is not known. Indicated treatment: roughly 10-day PBMC culture with coronavirus spike peptide pools or control peptides (ViraFEST assay). The data derive from a study of vaccination and CD4 T cells after COVID-19. Looked up from germline, CDR1 is MNHEY and CDR2 is SVGAGI. Trimming took 2 bases from V and 8 from J, leaving 16 bases between them. The CDR3 is 16 amino acids. The Oncomine TCR Beta short-read assay was what sequenced the DNA obtained from cultured CD4+ T cells. TCRdb re-called the PCR reads through MiXCR, storing one row per CDR3 protein. The sample carries 12,000 to 15,000 distinct CDR3 sequences, about 29% recorded once.

The receptor was isolated from a human donor with COVID-19. The sequencing input was cultured CD4+ T cells from blood. This rearrangement joins TRBV6-5 to TRBJ1-6; D gene ambiguous. The CDR3 DNA is TGTGCCAGCAGTTACCGAAATTCAGGCGTGTATTCACCCCTCCACTTT. Translation: CASSYRNSGVYSPLHF.